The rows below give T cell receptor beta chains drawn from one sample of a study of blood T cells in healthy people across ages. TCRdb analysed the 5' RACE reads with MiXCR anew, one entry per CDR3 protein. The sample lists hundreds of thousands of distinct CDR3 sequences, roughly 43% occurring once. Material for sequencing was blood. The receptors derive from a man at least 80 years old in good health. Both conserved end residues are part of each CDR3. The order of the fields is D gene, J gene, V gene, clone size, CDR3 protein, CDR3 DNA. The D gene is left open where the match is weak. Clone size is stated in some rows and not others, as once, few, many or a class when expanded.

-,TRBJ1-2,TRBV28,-,CASSRAGRPGANYGYTF,TGTGCCAGCAGCCGCGCGGGTAGGCCCGGAGCTAACTATGGCTACACCTTC
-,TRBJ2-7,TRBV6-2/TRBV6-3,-,CASSLDRDNEQYF,TGTGCCAGCAGTTTGGACAGAGACAATGAGCAGTACTTC
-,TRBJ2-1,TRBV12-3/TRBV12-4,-,CATQGGVRHNERFF,TGTGCCACCCAGGGGGGAGTCCGGCACAATGAGCGGTTCTTC
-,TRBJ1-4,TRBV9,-,CASSVNVATNEKLFF,TGTGCCAGCAGCGTAAACGTTGCAACTAATGAAAAACTGTTTTTT
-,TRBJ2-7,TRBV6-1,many,CASRGVSGSIYEQYF,TGTGCCAGCAGGGGAGTTTCGGGCTCGATCTACGAGCAGTACTTC
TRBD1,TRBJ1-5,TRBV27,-,CASREDRAISNQPQHF,TGTGCCAGCAGAGAGGACAGGGCAATTAGCAATCAGCCCCAGCATTTT
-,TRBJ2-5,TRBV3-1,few,CASSKKQETQYF,TGTGCCAGCAGCAAAAAACAAGAGACCCAGTACTTC
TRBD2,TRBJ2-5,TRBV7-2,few,CASSYVSSGASQETQYF,TGTGCCAGCAGCTACGTATCTAGCGGGGCCTCCCAAGAGACCCAGTACTTC
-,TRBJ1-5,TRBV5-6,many,CASSSAVRGNQPQHF,TGTGCCAGCAGTTCTGCCGTAAGAGGCAATCAGCCCCAGCATTTT
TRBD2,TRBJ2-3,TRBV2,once,CASSSTSGGHTDMQYF,TGTGCCAGCAGCTCCACTAGCGGGGGACACACAGATATGCAGTATTTT
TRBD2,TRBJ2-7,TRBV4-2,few,CASSLTSGSDYEQYF,TGTGCCAGCAGCCTTACTAGCGGGAGTGATTACGAGCAGTACTTC
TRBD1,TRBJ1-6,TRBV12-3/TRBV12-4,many,CASRPQGVRGSPLHF,TGTGCCAGCAGGCCTCAGGGGGTCCGAGGTTCACCCCTCCACTTT
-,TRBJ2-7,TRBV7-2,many,CASSSRAYEQYF,TGTGCCAGCAGTTCCAGGGCCTACGAGCAGTACTTC
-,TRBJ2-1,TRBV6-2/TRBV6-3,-,CASSYRQVDNEQFF,TGTGCCAGCAGTTATCGACAGGTAGACAATGAGCAGTTCTTC
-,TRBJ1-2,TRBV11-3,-,CASSLAEGPATFGSGTF,-
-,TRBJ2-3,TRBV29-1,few,CSVTVSTDTQYF,TGCAGCGTGACGGTTAGCACTGATACGCAGTATTTT
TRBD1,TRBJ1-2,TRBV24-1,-,CATSDPGQWRGYTF,TGTGCCACCAGTGATCCGGGACAGTGGAGAGGCTACACCTTC
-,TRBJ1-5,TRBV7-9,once,CASILIGDSNQPQHF,TGTGCCAGCATCCTTATAGGGGATAGCAATCAGCCCCAGCATTTT
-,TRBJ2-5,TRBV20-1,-,CSASEDNRGPQETQYF,TGCAGTGCTAGTGAGGACAACCGGGGCCCCCAAGAGACCCAGTACTTC
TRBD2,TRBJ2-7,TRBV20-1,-,CSASHSGSYEQYF,TGCAGTGCTAGTCACAGCGGGAGCTACGAGCAGTACTTC
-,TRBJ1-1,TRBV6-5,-,CASSLNGGAEAFF,TGTGCCAGCAGTCTGAACGGGGGAGCTGAAGCTTTCTTT
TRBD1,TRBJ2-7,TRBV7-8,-,CASSLDRGHEQYF,TGTGCCAGCAGCTTGGACAGGGGCCACGAGCAGTACTTC
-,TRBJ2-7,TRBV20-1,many,CSADGVKEQYF,TGCAGTGCTGACGGGGTAAAGGAGCAGTACTTC
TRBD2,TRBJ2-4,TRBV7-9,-,CASSLSGRWNIQYF,TGTGCCAGCAGCTTAAGCGGGAGGTGGAACATTCAGTACTTC
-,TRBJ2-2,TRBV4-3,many,CASSQALGGELFF,TGCGCCAGCAGCCAAGCCCTCGGGGGGGAGCTGTTTTTT
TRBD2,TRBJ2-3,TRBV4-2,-,CASSRSGGESTDAQYF,TGTGCCAGCAGCAGGAGCGGGGGGGAGAGCACAGATGCGCAGTATTTT
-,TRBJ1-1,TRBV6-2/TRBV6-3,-,CASSYSVTEAFF,TGTGCCAGCAGTTACTCGGTGACTGAAGCTTTCTTT
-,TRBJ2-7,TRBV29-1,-,CSVDGLHNEQYF,TGCAGCGTTGATGGGTTGCACAATGAGCAGTACTTC
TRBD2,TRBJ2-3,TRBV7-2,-,CASSLAKRGGDTQYF,TGTGCCAGCAGCTTAGCTAAGCGGGGGGGCGATACGCAGTATTTT
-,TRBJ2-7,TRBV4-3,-,CASSLRDGTGYEQYF,TGCGCCAGCAGCCTCAGGGACGGCACAGGGTACGAGCAGTACTTC
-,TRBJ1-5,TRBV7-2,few,CASRNGGGNQPQHF,TGTGCCAGCAGAAACGGTGGAGGGAATCAGCCCCAGCATTTT
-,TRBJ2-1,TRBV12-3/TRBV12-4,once,CASGSRVHNEQFF,TGTGCCAGCGGCTCACGGGTCCACAATGAGCAGTTCTTC
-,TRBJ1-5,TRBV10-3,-,CAISAQGNQPQHF,TGTGCCATCAGTGCCCAGGGAAACCAGCCCCAGCATTTT
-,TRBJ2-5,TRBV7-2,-,CASSLGSGRRETQYF,TGTGCCAGCAGCTTAGGTTCAGGACGTCGAGAGACCCAGTACTTC
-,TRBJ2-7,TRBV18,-,CASSPQSGPVRGKDEQYF,TGTGCCAGCTCACCACAAAGTGGCCCCGTTCGGGGAAAGGACGAGCAGTACTTC
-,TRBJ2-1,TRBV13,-,CASTLWSVYNEQFF,TGTGCCAGCACCCTATGGTCGGTTTACAATGAGCAGTTCTTC
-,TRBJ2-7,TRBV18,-,CASSPGSGYPYEQYF,TGTGCCAGCTCACCAGGCTCAGGGTACCCCTACGAGCAGTACTTC
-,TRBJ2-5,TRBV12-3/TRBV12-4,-,CASSLGGAVQETQYF,TGTGCCAGCAGTTTAGGGGGGGCCGTACAAGAGACCCAGTACTTC
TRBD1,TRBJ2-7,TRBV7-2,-,CASSLQGQNNEQYF,TGTGCCAGCAGCTTACAGGGACAGAACAATGAGCAGTACTTC
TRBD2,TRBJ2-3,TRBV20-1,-,CSAGRASGRLNTQYF,TGCAGTGCTGGGAGGGCCAGCGGGAGGTTAAATACGCAGTATTTT
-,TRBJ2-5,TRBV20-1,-,CSARVPAGETQYF,TGCAGTGCTAGAGTCCCAGCGGGAGAGACCCAGTACTTC
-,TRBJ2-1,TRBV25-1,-,CASSEQRAYNEQFF,TGTGCCAGCAGTGAACAGCGGGCCTACAATGAGCAGTTCTTC
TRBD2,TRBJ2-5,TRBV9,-,CASSVGGGIRYEETQYF,TGTGCCAGCAGCGTAGGCGGGGGGATAAGGTACGAAGAGACCCAGTACTTC
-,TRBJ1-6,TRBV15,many,CATSRDRYSPLHF,TGTGCCACCAGCAGAGATCGGTATTCACCCCTCCACTTT
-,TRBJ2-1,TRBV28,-,CASSLWDSRGAGDYNEQFF,TGTGCCAGCAGTTTATGGGACTCCCGGGGCGCCGGGGATTACAATGAGCAGTTCTTC
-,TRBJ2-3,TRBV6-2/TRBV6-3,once,CASSHVPGAQADTQYF,TGTGCCAGCAGTCATGTACCGGGGGCGCAAGCAGATACGCAGTATTTT
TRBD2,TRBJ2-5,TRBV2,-,CASFGGAGETQYF,TGTGCCAGCTTCGGGGGGGCCGGAGAGACCCAGTACTTC
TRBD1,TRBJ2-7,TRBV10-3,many,CAIHTGGTYNEQYF,TGTGCCATCCACACAGGGGGTACCTACAATGAGCAGTACTTC
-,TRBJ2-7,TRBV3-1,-,CASSQGARYEQYF,TGTGCCAGCAGCCAAGGGGCCCGCTACGAGCAGTACTTC